This TCR beta chain comes out of a study of CD8+ T cells in alopecia areata. Documented treatment: oral pan-JAK inhibitor, 5-10 mg twice daily. Following extraction, RNA underwent reverse transcription to cDNA, which served as the sequencing template. Only in-frame clones appear in the TCRdb table, and some are missing; sequencing was by immunoSEQ multiplex PCR. The sample lists 70,000 or so clones, 25% to 30% occurring once. Deletions cut 3 bases from V and 2 bases from J, with 12 bases between. Germline CDR1 reads SGDLS; CDR2 reads YYNGEE. The CDR3 consists of 16 residues. This clone was detected only a few times.

This TCR was recovered from a human donor with alopecia areata. This sample comprised CD8+ T cells sorted from blood, obtained at week 4, from a patient treated with tofacitinib. This rearrangement joins TRBV9 to TRBJ2-6; TRBD1 might be the D (6 bases). In DNA, the CDR3 is TGTGCCAGCAGCGCGCAGTCAGGGGCTGGGGCCAACGTCCTGACTTTC. Translated: CASSAQSGAGANVLTF.